A single sample gave rise to the 6 T cell receptor beta chains below, sequenced in a study of Tregs in tolerant kidney transplant recipients. The protocol was immunoSEQ multiplex PCR, while the TCRdb copy is restricted to in-frame clones and leaves out a portion. Among around 50,000 clones listed, more than 70% were seen once. Specimen: CD4+ T cells from blood. The receptors derive from a human donor in good health.

CDR3 nucleotides: TGCAGCGTTGGGGGACTTTTCACTGAAGCTTTCTTT. Translation gives CSVGGLFTEAFF. This rearrangement joins TRBV29-1 to TRBJ1-1; TRBD1 is a possible D gene (5 bases). The CDR3 totals 12 residues. V lost 4 bases and J 4 bases, leaving 10 bases between the germline ends. The V gene's germline CDR1 is SQVTM and CDR2 ANQGSEA.

The rearrangement links TRBV11-2 to TRBJ2-3; D gene unclear. The CDR3 is 16 amino acids. Trimming pared 5 bases from V and 3 bases from J, leaving 18 bases between. CDR1 and CDR2 (germline): SGHAT, FQNNGV. CDR3 loop: CASSLSAFERTDTQYF. CDR3 DNA: TGTGCCAGCAGCCTGAGCGCGTTCGAAAGGACAGATACGCAGTATTTT.

V gene TRBV7-8 combines with J gene TRBJ1-2, with D possibly TRBD1 on 5 matching bases. Germline assignment: CDR1 SGHVS and CDR2 FQNEAQ. V was shortened by 2 bases and J by 1 base, with 14 bases between the two germline ends. The CDR3 covers 16 residues. CDR3 sequence reads: CASSLRRPGINYGYTF. Written as DNA, the CDR3 is TGTGCCAGCAGCTTACGTCGGCCAGGGATTAACTATGGCTACACCTTC. The entire variable domain, with the rest obtained from reference TRBV7-8 and TRBJ1-2, is as follows: GAGVSQSPRYKVAKRGQDVALRCDPISGHVSLFWYQQALGQGPEFLTYFQNEAQLDKSGLPSDRFFAERPEGSVSTLKIQRTQQEDSAVYLCASSLRRPGINYGYTFGSGTRLTVV.

This chain uses TRBV7-3 with TRBJ1-1; no definite D call. The germline gives CDR1 SGHTA, CDR2 FQGTGA. This CDR3 contains 12 residues. V lost 5 bases, J lost 8 bases, and 12 bases lay in between. The chain's CDR3 is CASSLSGEEAFF. The CDR3, as DNA: TGTGCCAGCAGCCTCTCCGGGGAAGAAGCTTTCTTT.

This chain joins TRBV11-2 and TRBJ2-5; TRBD2 matches 7 bases. V lost 0 bases to trimming and J lost 7 bases; unmatched junction nucleotides: 8. This CDR3 contains 15 residues. Germline V gives CDR1 SGHAT, CDR2 FQNNGV. CDR3 sequence reads: CASSLEAGEKGTQYF. The DNA of the CDR3 is TGTGCCAGCAGCTTAGAGGCGGGGGAAAAAGGGACCCAGTACTTC.

V gene TRBV7-9 combines with J gene TRBJ1-2; unclear D gene. V dropped 8 bases and J dropped 6 bases, with 19 bases sitting between them. Germline CDR1 and CDR2: SEHNR and FQNEAQ (reference sequence). The CDR3 contains 14 residues. The CDR3 is CASHRLSLQDGYTF. In DNA form, the CDR3 reads TGTGCCAGCCACAGATTATCCCTCCAGGATGGCTACACCTTC.